The clone carrying this T cell receptor beta chain was observed a few times. Its matching antigen is unknown. The source of the sample is a study of cytomegalovirus exposure and HLA in healthy donors. Across the whole study: Early release data held some 80 million unique TCRs from HLA-typed donors.

Overall study findings and caveats: The sole available immune exposure information was CMV serostatus. Later analysis suggested most CMV-associated TCR beta chains were HLA-restricted. Analysis was performed later, and it showed HLA-associated TCR beta chains to be more clonally expanded than equally common others.

The PCR made use of 60 Vbeta and 13 Jbeta primers. TCRdb's table, derived via immunoSEQ multiplex PCR, lists solely in-frame clones and lacks some. The sample includes 100,000 to 150,000 clones, 80% to 85% of them seen just once. This CDR3 has 15 residues. J was trimmed by 3 bases and V by 4 bases; bases with no gene match: 10. Germline CDR1 reads SGHRS; CDR2 reads YFSETQ. Sample: PBMCs. The chain recombines TRBV5-1 with TRBJ2-7; 7 bases align to TRBD1. The clonotype was recovered from a woman aged 45-60 years in good health and CMV-seropositive. The CDR3 loop is CASSPSSGTVYEQYF. DNA of the CDR3: TGCGCCAGCAGCCCGTCTTCCGGGACAGTCTACGAGCAGTACTTC.